Below, 5 T cell receptor beta chains from the same sample are listed, as sequenced in a study of blood T cells in healthy people across ages (dated by TCRdb to the mid-2010s). The receptor library was made with 5' RACE. A second roughly 7 to 12 cycle PCR used a sample-barcoded 5' primer and a J-beta primer mix. TCRdb trimmed the raw reads at Q25, called clones with MiXCR and kept productive beta chains. Under each unique CDR3 protein, matching rows form one entry showing the most common genes and DNA. This sample lists approximately 2,000,000 distinct CDR3 sequences; more than 35% were detected once. The ten largest account for 20% to 25% of the sample. Sequenced: blood. The source of these receptors is a human donor in good health.

The V call is TRBV20-1, the J call TRBJ2-3; maybe TRBD1 (6 bases). Germline assignment: CDR1 DFQATT and CDR2 SNEGSKA (reference sequence). The V and J ends lost 4 bases and 2 bases respectively, with 10 bases between them. This CDR3 has 13 amino acids. The DNA of the CDR3 is TGCAGTGCTAAGACAGGCCACACAGATACGCAGTATTTT. It codes for CSAKTGHTDTQYF.

This clonotype was seen a single time. This chain links TRBV6-2 or TRBV6-3 with TRBJ1-1; 7 nucleotides line up with TRBD1. Germline V lookup: CDR1 MNHEY, CDR2 SVGEGT. The trim removed 8 bases at V and 8 bases at J, leaving 8 bases unmatched. CDR3 size: 12 residues. The CDR3 bases are TGTGCCAGCCAACTTCACAGGGGAGAAGCTTTCTTT. Residues: CASQLHRGEAFF.

V gene TRBV18 combines with J gene TRBJ2-4, with D hard to call. V was pared by 3 bases and J by 13 bases, with 16 bases between. In germline, CDR1 is KGHSH, CDR2 LQKENI. The CDR3 consists of 13 residues. CDR3 in amino acids: CASSPFQSAEQYF. The CDR3 DNA is TGTGCCAGCTCACCCTTTCAATCCGCGGAGCAGTACTTC.

Points on this clonotype: A read error may produce the germline difference seen at one junction end. This chain connects TRBV7-3 to TRBJ2-3; 8 nucleotides line up with TRBD2. The CDR3 contains 16 residues. CDR1 and CDR2 (germline): SGHTA, FQGTGA. In nucleotides, the CDR3 is TGCGCCAGCAGCTTAAAGCCCGGGGGGGCCACAGATACGCAGTATTTT. It yields the protein CASSLKPGGATDTQYF.

The chain recombines TRBV5-1 with TRBJ1-1, with no clear D. Per germline, CDR1 SGHRS and CDR2 YFSETQ. The V gene lost 0 bases and the J gene lost 7 bases, with 10 bases spanning the gap. The CDR3 is made up of 13 amino acids. The CDR3 sequence is CASSLVGSYEAFF. The CDR3 region has the DNA TGCGCCAGCAGCTTGGTGGGTTCATATGAAGCTTTCTTT.